This T cell receptor beta chain stems from a study of shared clonotypes between healthy human individuals. The investigators split CD4+ cells into a CD45RA+ naive subset and a CD45RA-negative memory subset. Deep was the level at which the assay was run. Produced via immunoSEQ multiplex PCR; TCRdb's table is partial and in-frame only. The table lists 1,500,000 or so clones, roughly 96% of them singletons. Notes on this clone: Its antigen is as yet unknown.

Findings and limits, study-wide: A generally larger estimated richness was seen in naive subsets than in memory subsets.

The sample taken for sequencing was naive CD4+ T cells sorted from blood. The sample's subset: CD45RA+ positively selected. The clonotype comes from a man aged 25-45 years in good health.

CDR3 DNA: TGCGCTGGAGGCAGGGCATGCTCAACCTACGAGCAGTACTTC. Its translation: CAGGRACSTYEQYF. The chain couples TRBV5-1 to TRBJ2-7; D might be TRBD1 or TRBD2, each matching 5 bases. In germline, CDR1 is SGHRS, CDR2 YFSETQ. The CDR3 is 14 residues long.